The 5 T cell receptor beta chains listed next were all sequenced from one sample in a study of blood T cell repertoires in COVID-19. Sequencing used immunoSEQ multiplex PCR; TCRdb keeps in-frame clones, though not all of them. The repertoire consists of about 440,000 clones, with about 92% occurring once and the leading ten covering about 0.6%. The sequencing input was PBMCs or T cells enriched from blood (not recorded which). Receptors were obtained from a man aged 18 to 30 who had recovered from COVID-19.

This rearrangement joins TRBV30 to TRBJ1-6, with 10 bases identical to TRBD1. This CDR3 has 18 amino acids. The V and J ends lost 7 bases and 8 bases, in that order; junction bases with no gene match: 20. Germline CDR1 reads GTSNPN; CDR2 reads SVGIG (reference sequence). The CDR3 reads CASTRDRGLSPTYSPLHF. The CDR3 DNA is TGTGCCTCGACCCGGGACAGGGGACTCTCTCCGACATATTCACCCCTCCACTTT.

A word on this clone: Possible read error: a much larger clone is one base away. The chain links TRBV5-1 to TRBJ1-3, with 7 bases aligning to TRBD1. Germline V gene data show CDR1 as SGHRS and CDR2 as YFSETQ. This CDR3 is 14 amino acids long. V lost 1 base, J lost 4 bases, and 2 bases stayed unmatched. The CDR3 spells CASSLQGEGNTIYF. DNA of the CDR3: TGCGCCAGCAGCTTGCAGGGGGAAGGAAACACCATATATTTT.

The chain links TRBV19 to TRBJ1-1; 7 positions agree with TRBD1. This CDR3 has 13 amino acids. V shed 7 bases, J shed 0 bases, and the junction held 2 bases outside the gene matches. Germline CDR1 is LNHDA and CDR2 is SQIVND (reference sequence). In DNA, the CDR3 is TGTGCCAGTACGGGACAGCTGAACACTGAAGCTTTCTTT. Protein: CASTGQLNTEAFF.

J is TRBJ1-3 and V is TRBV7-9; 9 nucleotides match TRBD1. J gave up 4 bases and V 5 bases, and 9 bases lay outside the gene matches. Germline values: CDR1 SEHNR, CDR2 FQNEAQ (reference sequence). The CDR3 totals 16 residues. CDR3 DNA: TGTGCCAGCAGCCCCCCCGGGACAGGGAGAGGAAACACCATATATTTT. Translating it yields CASSPPGTGRGNTIYF.

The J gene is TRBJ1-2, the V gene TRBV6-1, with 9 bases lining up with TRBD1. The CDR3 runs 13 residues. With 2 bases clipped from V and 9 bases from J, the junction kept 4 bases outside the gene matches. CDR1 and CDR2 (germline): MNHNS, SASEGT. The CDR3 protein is CASSERTGVRYTF. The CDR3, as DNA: TGTGCCAGCAGTGAACGGACAGGGGTCCGCTACACCTTC.